The entry that follows covers one T cell receptor beta chain sequence. The antigen remains undetermined. This sample was included in a study of cytomegalovirus exposure and HLA in healthy donors. About the study: It was reported in a later analysis that the same platform had been used for the roughly 130 validation repertoires as for the 550 to 700 first-cohort repertoires.

The CDR3 has 14 residues. Germline loops: CDR1 SNHLY, CDR2 FYNNEI. V gave up 9 bases and J gave up 8 bases; unmatched junction bases: 15. Study results and limitations: Later, an analysis found that TCR clusters from the first cohort tended to co-occur in the 110 or so validation repertoires. The study listed under 200 cytomegalovirus-associated TCR beta chains.

Produced via immunoSEQ multiplex PCR; TCRdb's table is partial and in-frame only. The sample contains around 150,000 clones, 86% of which appear only once. The chain couples TRBV2 to TRBJ1-1, with 7 nucleotides matching TRBD1. The TCR comes from a woman between 18 and 29 years old in good health and CMV-seronegative. The material sequenced was PBMCs. The CDR3 is CAREARQGQYEAFF. CDR3 DNA: TGTGCCAGGGAGGCTAGACAGGGTCAATACGAAGCTTTCTTT.